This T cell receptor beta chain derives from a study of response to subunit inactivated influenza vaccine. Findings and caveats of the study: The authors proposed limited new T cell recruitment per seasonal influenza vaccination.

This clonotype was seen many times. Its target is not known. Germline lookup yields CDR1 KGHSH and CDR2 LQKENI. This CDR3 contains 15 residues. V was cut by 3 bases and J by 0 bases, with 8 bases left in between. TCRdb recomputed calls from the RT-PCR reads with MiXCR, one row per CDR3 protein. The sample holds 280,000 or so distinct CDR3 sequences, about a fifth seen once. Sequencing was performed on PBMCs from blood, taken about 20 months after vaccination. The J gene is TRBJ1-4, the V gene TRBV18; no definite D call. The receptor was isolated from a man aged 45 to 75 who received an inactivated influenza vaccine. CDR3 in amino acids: CASSPRGATNEKLFF. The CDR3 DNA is TGTGCCAGCTCACCCCGGGGTGCAACTAATGAAAAACTGTTTTTT. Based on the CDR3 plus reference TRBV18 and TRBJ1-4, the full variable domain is NAGVMQNPRHLVRRRGQEARLRCSPMKGHSHVYWYRQLPEEGLKFMVYLQKENIIDESGMPKERFSAEFPKEGPSILRIQQVVRGDSAAYFCASSPRGATNEKLFFGSGTQLSVL.